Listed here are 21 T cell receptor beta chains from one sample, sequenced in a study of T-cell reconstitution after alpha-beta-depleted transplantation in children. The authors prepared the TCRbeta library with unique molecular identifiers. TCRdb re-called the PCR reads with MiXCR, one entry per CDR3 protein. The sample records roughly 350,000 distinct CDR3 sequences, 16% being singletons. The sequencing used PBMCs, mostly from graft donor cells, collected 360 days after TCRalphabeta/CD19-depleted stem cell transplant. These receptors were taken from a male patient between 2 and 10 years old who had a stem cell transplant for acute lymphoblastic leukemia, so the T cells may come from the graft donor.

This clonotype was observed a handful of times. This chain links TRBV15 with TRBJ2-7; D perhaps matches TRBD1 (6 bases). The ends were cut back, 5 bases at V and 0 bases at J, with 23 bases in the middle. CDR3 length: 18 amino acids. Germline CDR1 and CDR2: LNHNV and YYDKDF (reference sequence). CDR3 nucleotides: TGTGCCACCAGCCCCGAGACCACAGGGTTGGGGAGCTCCTACGAGCAGTACTTC. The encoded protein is CATSPETTGLGSSYEQYF.

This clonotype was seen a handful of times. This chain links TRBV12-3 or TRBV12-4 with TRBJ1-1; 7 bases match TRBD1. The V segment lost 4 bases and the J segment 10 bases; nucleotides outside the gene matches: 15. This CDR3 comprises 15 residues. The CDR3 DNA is TGTGCCAGCAGTTCCGGGACAGCCGGAAATTGGGGAGCTTTCTTT. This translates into CASSSGTAGNWGAFF.

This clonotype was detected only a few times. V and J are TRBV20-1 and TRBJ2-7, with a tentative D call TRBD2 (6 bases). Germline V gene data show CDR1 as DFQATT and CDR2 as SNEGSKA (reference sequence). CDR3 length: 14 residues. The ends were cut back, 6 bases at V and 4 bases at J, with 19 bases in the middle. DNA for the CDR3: TGCAGTGCATATCGACCGGGACGGGGGTACGAGCAGTACTTC. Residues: CSAYRPGRGYEQYF.

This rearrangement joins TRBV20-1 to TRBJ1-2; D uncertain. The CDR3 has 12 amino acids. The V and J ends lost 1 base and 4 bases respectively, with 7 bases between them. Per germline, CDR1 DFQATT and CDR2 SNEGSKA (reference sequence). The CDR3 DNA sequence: TGCAGTGCTAGAGCGGTCATCTATGGCTACACCTTC. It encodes CSARAVIYGYTF.

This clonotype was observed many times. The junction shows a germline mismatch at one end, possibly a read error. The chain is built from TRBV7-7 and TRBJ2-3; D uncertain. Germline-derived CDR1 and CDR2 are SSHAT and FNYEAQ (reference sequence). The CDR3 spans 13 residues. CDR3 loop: CASSLPQSDTQYF. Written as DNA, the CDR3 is TGTGCTAGCAGCTTACCTCAATCAGATACGCAGTATTTT. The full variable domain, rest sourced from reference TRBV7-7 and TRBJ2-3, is GAGVSQSPRYKVTKRGQDVTLRCDPISSHATLYWYQQALGQGPEFLTYFNYEAQPDKSGLPSDRFSAERPEGSISTLTIQRTEQRDSAMYRCASSLPQSDTQYFGPGTRLTVL.

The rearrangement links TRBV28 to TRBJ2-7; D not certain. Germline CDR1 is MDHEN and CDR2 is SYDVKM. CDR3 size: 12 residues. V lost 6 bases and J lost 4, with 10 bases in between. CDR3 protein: CASSRGWYEQYF. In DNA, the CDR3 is TGTGCCAGCAGCCGTGGTTGGTACGAGCAGTACTTC.

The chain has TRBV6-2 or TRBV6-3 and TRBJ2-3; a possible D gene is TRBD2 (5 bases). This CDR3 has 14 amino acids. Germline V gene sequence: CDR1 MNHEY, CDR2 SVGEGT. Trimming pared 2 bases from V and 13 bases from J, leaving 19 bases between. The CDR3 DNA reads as TGTGCCAGCAGTTACCGAACGCAGACTACCGGAAAGTATTTT. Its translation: CASSYRTQTTGKYF.

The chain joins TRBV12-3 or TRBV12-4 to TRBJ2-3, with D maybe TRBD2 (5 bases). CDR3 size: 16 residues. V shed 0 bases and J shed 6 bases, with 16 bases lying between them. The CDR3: CASSLADLVGADTQYF. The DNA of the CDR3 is TGTGCCAGCAGTTTAGCCGATTTGGTGGGAGCCGATACGCAGTATTTT.

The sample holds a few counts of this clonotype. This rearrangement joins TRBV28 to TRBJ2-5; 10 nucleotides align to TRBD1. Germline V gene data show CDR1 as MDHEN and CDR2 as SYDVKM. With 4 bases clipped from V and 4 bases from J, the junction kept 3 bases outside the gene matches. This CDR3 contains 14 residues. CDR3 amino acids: CASSWRQGAETQYF. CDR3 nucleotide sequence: TGTGCCAGCAGTTGGCGACAGGGGGCAGAGACCCAGTACTTC.

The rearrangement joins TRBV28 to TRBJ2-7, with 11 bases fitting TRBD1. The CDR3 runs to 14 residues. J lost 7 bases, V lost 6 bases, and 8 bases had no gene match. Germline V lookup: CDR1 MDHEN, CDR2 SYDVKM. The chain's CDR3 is CASSQGQGAGEQYF. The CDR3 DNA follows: TGTGCCAGCAGCCAAGGACAGGGGGCGGGGGAGCAGTACTTC.

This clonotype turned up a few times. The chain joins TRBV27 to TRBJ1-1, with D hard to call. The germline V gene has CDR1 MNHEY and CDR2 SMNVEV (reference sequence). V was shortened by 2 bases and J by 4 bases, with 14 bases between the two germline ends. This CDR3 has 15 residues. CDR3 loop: CASSLRWQASTEAFF. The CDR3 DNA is TGTGCCAGCAGTTTAAGGTGGCAGGCCAGCACTGAAGCTTTCTTT.

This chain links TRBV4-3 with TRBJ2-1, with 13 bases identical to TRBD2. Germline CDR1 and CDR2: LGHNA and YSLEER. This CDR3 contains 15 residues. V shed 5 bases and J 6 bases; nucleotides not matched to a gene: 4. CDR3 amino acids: CASSGTSGESNEQFF. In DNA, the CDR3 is TGCGCCAGCAGCGGGACTAGCGGGGAATCCAATGAGCAGTTCTTC.

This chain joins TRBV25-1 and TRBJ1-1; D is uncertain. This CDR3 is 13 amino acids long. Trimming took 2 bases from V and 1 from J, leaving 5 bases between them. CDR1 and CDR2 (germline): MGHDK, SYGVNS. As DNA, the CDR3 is TGTGCCAGCAGTGAACCGGGGAACACTGAAGCTTTCTTT. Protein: CASSEPGNTEAFF.

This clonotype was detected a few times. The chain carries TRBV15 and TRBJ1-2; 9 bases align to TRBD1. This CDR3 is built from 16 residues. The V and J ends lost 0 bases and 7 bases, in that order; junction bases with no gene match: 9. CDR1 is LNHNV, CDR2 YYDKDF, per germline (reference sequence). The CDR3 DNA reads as TGTGCCACCAGCAGAGATTGGGGACAGGGAGTTTTTGGCTACACCTTC. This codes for CATSRDWGQGVFGYTF.

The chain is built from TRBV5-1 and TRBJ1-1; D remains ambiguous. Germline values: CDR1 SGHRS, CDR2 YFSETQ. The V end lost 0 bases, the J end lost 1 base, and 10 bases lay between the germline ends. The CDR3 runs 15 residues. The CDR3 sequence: CASSLAAVRNTEAFF. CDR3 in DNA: TGCGCCAGCAGCTTGGCCGCTGTAAGGAACACTGAAGCTTTCTTT.

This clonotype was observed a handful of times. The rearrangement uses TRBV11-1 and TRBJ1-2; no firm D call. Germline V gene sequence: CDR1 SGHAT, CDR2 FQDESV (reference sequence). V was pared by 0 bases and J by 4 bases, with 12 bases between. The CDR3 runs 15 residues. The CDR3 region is CASSLAQEPGYGYTF. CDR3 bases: TGTGCCAGCAGCTTAGCCCAGGAACCGGGCTATGGCTACACCTTC.

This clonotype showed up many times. The CDR3 region is CASSFWGPYEQYF. The CDR3 DNA follows: TGTGCCAGCAGTTTTTGGGGGCCCTACGAGCAGTACTTC. The chain couples TRBV12-3 or TRBV12-4 to TRBJ2-7, with D perhaps matching TRBD1 (6 bases). Trimming removed 3 bases at V and 2 bases at J, with 8 bases between. The CDR3 has 13 residues.

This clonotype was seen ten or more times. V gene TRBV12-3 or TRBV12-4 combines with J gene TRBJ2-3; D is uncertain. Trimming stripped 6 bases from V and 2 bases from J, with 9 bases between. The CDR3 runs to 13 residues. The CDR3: CASRRPLTDTQYF. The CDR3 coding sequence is TGTGCCAGCAGAAGGCCCCTCACAGATACGCAGTATTTT.

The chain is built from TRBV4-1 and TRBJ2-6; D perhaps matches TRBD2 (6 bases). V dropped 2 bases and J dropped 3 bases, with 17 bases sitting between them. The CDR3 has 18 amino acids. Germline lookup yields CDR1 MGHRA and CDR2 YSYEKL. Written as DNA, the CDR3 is TGCGCCAGCAGCCAATCATCCCGGGGCGGGATTGGGGCCAACGTCCTGACTTTC. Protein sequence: CASSQSSRGGIGANVLTF.

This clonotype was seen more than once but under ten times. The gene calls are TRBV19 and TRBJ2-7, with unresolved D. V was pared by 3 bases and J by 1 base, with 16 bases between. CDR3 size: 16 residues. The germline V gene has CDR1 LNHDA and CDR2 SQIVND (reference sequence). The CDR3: CASSIFTGPTSYEQYF. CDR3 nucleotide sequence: TGTGCCAGTAGTATCTTCACTGGCCCGACTTCCTACGAGCAGTACTTC.

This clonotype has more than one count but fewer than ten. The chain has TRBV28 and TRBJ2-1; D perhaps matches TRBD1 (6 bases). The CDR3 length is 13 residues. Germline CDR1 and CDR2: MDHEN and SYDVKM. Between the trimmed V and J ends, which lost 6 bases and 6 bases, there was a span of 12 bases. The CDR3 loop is CASSLDRPNEQFF. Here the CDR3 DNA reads TGTGCCAGCAGCTTAGACAGGCCCAATGAGCAGTTCTTC.